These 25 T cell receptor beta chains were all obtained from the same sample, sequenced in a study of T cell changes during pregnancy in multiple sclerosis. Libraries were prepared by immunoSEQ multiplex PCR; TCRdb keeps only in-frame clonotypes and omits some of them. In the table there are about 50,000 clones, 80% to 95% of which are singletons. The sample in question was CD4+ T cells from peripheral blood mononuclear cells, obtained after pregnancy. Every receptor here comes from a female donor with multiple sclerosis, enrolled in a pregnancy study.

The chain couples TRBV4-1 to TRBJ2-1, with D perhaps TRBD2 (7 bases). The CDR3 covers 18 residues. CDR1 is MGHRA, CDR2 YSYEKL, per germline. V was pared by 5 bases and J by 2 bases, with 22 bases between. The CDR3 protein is CASSSEGGPLLAYNEQFF. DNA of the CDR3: TGCGCCAGCAGCTCGGAGGGGGGGCCCCTCCTAGCCTACAATGAGCAGTTCTTC.

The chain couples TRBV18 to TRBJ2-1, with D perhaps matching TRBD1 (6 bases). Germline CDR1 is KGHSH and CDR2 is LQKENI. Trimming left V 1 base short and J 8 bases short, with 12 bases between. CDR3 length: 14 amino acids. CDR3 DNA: TGTGCCAGCTCACCACAGGGGGATGGCGATGAGCAGTTCTTC. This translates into CASSPQGDGDEQFF.

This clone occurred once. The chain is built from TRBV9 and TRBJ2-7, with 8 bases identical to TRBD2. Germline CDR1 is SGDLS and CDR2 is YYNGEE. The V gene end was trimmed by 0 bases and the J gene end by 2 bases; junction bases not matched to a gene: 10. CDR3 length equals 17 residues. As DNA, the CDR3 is TGTGCCAGCAGCGTAGCGGGAGGGCCAGGCAACACCTACGAGCAGTACTTC. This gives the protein CASSVAGGPGNTYEQYF.

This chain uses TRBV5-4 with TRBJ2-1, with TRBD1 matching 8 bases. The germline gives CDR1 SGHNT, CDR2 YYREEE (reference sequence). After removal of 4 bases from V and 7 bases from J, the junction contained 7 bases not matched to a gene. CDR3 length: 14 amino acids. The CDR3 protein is CASSTRTGKNEQFF. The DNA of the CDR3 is TGTGCCAGCAGCACGAGGACAGGGAAGAATGAGCAGTTCTTC. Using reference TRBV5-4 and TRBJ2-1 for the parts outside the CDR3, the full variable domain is ETGVTQSPTHLIKTRGQQVTLRCSSQSGHNTVSWYQQALGQGPQFIFQYYREEENGRGNFPPRFSGLQFPNYSSELNVNALELDDSALYLCASSTRTGKNEQFFGPGTRLTVL.

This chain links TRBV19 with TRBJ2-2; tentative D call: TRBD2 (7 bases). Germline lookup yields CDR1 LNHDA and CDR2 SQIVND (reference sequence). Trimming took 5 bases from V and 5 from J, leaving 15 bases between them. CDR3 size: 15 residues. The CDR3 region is CASSPRTAGTGELFF. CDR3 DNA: TGTGCCAGTAGTCCCCGGACAGCGGGGACCGGGGAGCTGTTTTTT.

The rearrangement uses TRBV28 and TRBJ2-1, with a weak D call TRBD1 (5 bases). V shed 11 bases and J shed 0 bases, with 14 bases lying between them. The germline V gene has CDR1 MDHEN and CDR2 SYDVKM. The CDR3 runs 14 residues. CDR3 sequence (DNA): TGTGCCGGTCGCAGGCAGGGCTCCTACAATGAGCAGTTCTTC. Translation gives CAGRRQGSYNEQFF.

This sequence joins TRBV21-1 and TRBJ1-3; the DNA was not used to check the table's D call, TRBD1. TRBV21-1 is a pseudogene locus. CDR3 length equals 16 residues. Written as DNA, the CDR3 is TGTGCCAGCACCAAATGTTCGACAGGGCCTGGAAACACCATATATTTT. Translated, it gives CASTKCSTGPGNTIYF.

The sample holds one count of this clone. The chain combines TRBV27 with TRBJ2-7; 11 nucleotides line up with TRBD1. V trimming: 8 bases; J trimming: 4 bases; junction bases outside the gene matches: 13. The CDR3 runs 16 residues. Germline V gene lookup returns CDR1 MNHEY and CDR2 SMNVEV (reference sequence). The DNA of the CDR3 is TGTGCCAGCGGTAACCAATGGACAGGGGGCAGGTACGAGCAGTACTTC. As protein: CASGNQWTGGRYEQYF.

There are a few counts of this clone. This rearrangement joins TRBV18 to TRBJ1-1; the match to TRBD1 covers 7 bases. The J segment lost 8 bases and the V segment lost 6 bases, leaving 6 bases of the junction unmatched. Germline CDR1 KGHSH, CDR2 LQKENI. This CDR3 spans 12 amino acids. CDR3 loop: CASSPTGWEAFF. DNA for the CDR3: TGTGCCAGCTCCCCGACAGGGTGGGAAGCTTTCTTT.

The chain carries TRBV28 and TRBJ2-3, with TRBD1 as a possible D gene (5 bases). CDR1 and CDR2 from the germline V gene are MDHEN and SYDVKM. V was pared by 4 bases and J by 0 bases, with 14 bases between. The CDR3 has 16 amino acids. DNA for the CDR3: TGTGCCAGCAGTTCCCCATCGACAGCTAGCACAGATACGCAGTATTTT. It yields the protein CASSSPSTASTDTQYF.

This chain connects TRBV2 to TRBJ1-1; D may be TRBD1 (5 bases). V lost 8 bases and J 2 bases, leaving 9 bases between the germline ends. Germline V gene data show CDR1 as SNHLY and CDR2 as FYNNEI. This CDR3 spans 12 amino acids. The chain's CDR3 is CASFRVNTEAFF. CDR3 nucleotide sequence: TGTGCCAGCTTCAGGGTCAACACTGAAGCTTTCTTT.

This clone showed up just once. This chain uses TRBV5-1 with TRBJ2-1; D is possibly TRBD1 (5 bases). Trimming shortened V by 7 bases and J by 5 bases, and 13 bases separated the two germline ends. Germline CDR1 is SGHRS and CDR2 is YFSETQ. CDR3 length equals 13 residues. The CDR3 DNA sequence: TGCGCCAGCGGGAAGACAGAACACAATGAGCAGTTCTTC. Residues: CASGKTEHNEQFF.

The CDR3 loop is CASSPPGEDTQYF. The CDR3, as DNA: TGTGCCAGCAGCCCCCCGGGGGAAGATACGCAGTATTTT. The rearrangement joins TRBV7-2 to TRBJ2-3, with D maybe TRBD2 (6 bases). The V end lost 5 bases, the J end lost 5 bases, and 11 bases lay between the germline ends. This CDR3 comprises 13 residues. Germline V gives CDR1 SGHTA, CDR2 FQGNSA. Drawing the rest from reference TRBV7-2 and TRBJ2-3, the complete variable domain is GAGVSQSPSNKVTEKGKDVELRCDPISGHTALYWYRQSLGQGLEFLIYFQGNSAPDKSGLPSDRFSAERTGGSVSTLTIQRTQQEDSAVYLCASSPPGEDTQYFGPGTRLTVL.

DNA for the CDR3: TGTGCCAGCAGCTTGGTGGGGGCGCAGTACGAGCAGTACTTC. Amino acid sequence: CASSLVGAQYEQYF. The V and J genes are TRBV5-6 and TRBJ2-7; TRBD1 might be the D (6 bases). This CDR3 region has 14 residues. V lost 0 bases and J 4 bases, leaving 11 bases between the germline ends. CDR1 is SGHDT and CDR2 is YYEEEE in the germline V gene.

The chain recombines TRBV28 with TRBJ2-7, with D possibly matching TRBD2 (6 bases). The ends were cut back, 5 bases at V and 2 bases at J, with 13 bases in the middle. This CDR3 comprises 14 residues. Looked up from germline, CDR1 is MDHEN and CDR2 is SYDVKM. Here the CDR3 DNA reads TGTGCCAGCAGTCTAACCGGGAGTCCCTACGAGCAGTACTTC. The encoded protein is CASSLTGSPYEQYF.

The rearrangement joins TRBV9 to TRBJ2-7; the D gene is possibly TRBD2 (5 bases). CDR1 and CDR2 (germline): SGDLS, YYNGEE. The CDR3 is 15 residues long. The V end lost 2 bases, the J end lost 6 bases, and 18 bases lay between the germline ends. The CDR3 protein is CASSVEPGSTGEQYF. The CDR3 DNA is TGTGCCAGCAGCGTTGAGCCGGGATCAACGGGCGAGCAGTACTTC.

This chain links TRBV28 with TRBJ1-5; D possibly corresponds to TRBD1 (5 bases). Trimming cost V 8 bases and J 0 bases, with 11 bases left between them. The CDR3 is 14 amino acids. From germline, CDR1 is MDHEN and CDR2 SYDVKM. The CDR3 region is CASHGTDSNQPQHF. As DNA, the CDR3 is TGTGCCAGCCACGGGACTGATAGCAATCAGCCCCAGCATTTT.

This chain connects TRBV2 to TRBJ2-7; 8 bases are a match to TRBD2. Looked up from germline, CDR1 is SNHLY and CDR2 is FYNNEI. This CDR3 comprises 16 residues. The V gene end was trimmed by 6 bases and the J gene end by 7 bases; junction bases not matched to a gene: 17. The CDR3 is CASSPLRGDLTREQYF. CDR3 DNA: TGTGCCAGCAGCCCACTGCGGGGGGACTTGACGAGGGAGCAGTACTTC.

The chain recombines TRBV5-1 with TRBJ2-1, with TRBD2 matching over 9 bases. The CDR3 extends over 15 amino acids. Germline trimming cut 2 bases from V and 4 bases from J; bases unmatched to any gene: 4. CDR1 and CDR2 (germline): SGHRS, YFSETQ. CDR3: CASSLISGGYNEQFF. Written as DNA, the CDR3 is TGCGCCAGCAGCTTAATCAGCGGGGGGTACAATGAGCAGTTCTTC.

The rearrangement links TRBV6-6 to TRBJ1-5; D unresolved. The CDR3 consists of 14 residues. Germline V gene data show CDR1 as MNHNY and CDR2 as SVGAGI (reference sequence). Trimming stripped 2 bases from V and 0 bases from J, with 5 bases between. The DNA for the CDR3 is TGTGCCAGCAGTTACGACAATAGCAATCAGCCCCAGCATTTT. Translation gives CASSYDNSNQPQHF.

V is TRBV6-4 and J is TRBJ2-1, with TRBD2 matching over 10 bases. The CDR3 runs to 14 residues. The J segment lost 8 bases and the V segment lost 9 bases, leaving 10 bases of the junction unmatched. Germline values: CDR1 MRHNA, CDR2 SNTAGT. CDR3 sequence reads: CASRRASGSYEQFF. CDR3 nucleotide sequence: TGTGCCAGTCGACGGGCTAGCGGGAGCTATGAGCAGTTCTTC.

DNA of the CDR3: TGTGCCAGCAGCTTACTAGCGGGAGGGGTATCGGATACGCAGTATTTT. Protein: CASSLLAGGVSDTQYF. This rearrangement joins TRBV7-7 to TRBJ2-3; 12 positions match TRBD2. The V and J ends lost 2 bases and 6 bases, in that order; junction bases with no gene match: 6. Germline V gene lookup returns CDR1 SSHAT and CDR2 FNYEAQ (reference sequence). This CDR3 contains 16 residues.

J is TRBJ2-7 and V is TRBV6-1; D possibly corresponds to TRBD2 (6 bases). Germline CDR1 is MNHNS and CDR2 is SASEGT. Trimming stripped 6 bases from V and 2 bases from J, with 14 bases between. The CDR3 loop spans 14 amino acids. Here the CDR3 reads CASRGDLRAYEQYF. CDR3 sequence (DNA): TGTGCCAGCAGGGGGGACTTACGAGCCTACGAGCAGTACTTC.

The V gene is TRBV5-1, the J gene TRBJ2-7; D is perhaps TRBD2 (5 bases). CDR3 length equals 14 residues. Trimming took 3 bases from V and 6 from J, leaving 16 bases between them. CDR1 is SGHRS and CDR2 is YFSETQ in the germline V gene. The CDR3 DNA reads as TGCGCCAGCAGCTCTGGTCCGGGATGGGTCGAGCAGTACTTC. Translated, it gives CASSSGPGWVEQYF. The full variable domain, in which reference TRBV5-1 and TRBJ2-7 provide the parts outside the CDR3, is KAGVTQTPRYLIKTRGQQVTLSCSPISGHRSVSWYQQTPGQGLQFLFEYFSETQRNKGNFPGRFSGRQFSNSRSEMNVSTLELGDSALYLCASSSGPGWVEQYFGPGTRLTVT.

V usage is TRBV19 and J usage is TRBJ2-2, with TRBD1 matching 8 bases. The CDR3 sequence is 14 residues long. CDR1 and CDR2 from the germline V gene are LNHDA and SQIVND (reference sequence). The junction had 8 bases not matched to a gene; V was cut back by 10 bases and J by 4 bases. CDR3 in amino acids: CATKQGGGTGELFF. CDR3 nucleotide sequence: TGTGCCACTAAACAGGGGGGAGGCACCGGGGAGCTGTTTTTT.